One and the same sample provided the 23 T cell receptor beta chains below, sequenced in a study of blood T cell repertoires in COVID-19. TCRdb keeps only in-frame clones here, not all; method: immunoSEQ multiplex PCR. The sample lists 310,000 or so clones, around nine tenths occurring once. The sequenced material came from PBMCs or T cells enriched from blood (not recorded which). The receptors derive from a woman aged 40 to 55 who had recovered from COVID-19.

This chain uses TRBV5-1 with TRBJ2-2; TRBD2 might be the D (6 bases). The length of the CDR3 is 17 residues. With 0 bases removed from V and 3 bases from J, the gap between germline ends came to 15 bases. Germline-derived CDR1 and CDR2 are SGHRS and YFSETQ. This CDR3 reads CASSLGVTRGDTGELFF. The CDR3 DNA reads as TGCGCCAGCAGCTTGGGAGTGACTAGAGGAGACACCGGGGAGCTGTTTTTT.

This clone was seen just once. The rearrangement links TRBV6-5 to TRBJ2-7, with TRBD2 matching over 9 bases. Germline trimming cut 7 bases from V and 1 base from J; bases unmatched to any gene: 8. There are 15 residues in the CDR3. Germline V gene lookup returns CDR1 MNHEY and CDR2 SVGAGI. This CDR3 reads CASNRASGDSYEQYF. CDR3 in DNA: TGTGCCAGCAACCGGGCTAGCGGGGATTCCTACGAGCAGTACTTC.

The chain couples TRBV9 to TRBJ2-7; D is perhaps TRBD1 (6 bases). Germline lookup yields CDR1 SGDLS and CDR2 YYNGEE. V was trimmed by 0 bases and J by 5 bases, leaving 15 bases between them. There are 15 residues in the CDR3. The CDR3 is CASSVDGRGFDEQYF. The CDR3 DNA is TGTGCCAGCAGCGTAGATGGCAGGGGCTTCGACGAGCAGTACTTC.

V and J are TRBV28 and TRBJ1-1; D is unresolved. Between the trimmed V and J ends, which lost 5 bases and 7 bases, there was a span of 11 bases. The CDR3 is 12 residues long. Germline CDR1 reads MDHEN; CDR2 reads SYDVKM. For the CDR3, the DNA is TGTGCCAGCAGTACCCCGCGGGGTGAAGCTTTCTTT. Translating gives CASSTPRGEAFF.

The chain employs TRBV14 and TRBJ2-3; D is possibly TRBD2 (5 bases). CDR1 is SGHDN, CDR2 FVKESK, per germline. Trimming left V 3 bases short and J 6 bases short, with 16 bases between. The CDR3 is 15 amino acids. The CDR3: CASSHNSAGADTQYF. DNA of the CDR3: TGTGCCAGCAGCCACAACTCGGCGGGTGCGGATACGCAGTATTTT.

This chain uses TRBV9 with TRBJ2-3; maybe TRBD2 (5 bases). Between the trimmed V and J ends, which lost 4 bases and 7 bases, there was a span of 7 bases. Germline V lookup: CDR1 SGDLS, CDR2 YYNGEE. The CDR3 contains 11 residues. The CDR3 reads CASSTSHTQYF. In DNA form, the CDR3 reads TGTGCCAGCAGCACTAGTCATACGCAGTATTTT.

This clone has at least ten counts. In DNA, the CDR3 is TGTGCCTGGAGCCTCGTGGGAGGGGATACGCAGTATTTT. It yields the protein CAWSLVGGDTQYF. The rearrangement links TRBV30 to TRBJ2-3; 7 nucleotides align to TRBD2. After removal of 3 bases from V and 6 bases from J, the junction contained 6 bases not matched to a gene. The CDR3 sequence is 13 residues long. Germline V gives CDR1 GTSNPN, CDR2 SVGIG (reference sequence).

The table lists this clone with a count of one. V is TRBV27 and J is TRBJ2-1; 10 bases are a match to TRBD2. V lost 0 bases to trimming and J lost 7 bases; unmatched junction nucleotides: 12. The germline V gene has CDR1 MNHEY and CDR2 SMNVEV (reference sequence). This CDR3 spans 18 amino acids. The CDR3 DNA is TGTGCCAGCAGTTTATCGAGCGGGGGGGACTTAATCGTGAATGAGCAGTTCTTC. Amino acids: CASSLSSGGDLIVNEQFF.

V and J are TRBV9 and TRBJ2-5; TRBD2 aligns across 10 bases. The V and J ends lost 4 bases and 5 bases, in that order; junction bases with no gene match: 8. CDR1 and CDR2 (germline): SGDLS, YYNGEE. The CDR3 totals 15 residues. The CDR3 DNA follows: TGTGCCAGCAGCCTCGGGCTAGCGGGGGCTGAGACCCAGTACTTC. It specifies CASSLGLAGAETQYF.

This clone showed up just once. CDR3: CASSEYRTGGRWQPQHF. The CDR3 nucleotides read TGCGCCAGCAGTGAGTATCGGACAGGGGGCAGATGGCAGCCCCAGCATTTT. The chain uses TRBV10-2 and TRBJ1-5, with 11 bases that match TRBD1. CDR3 length: 17 residues. Losses at the gene ends were 1 base for V and 7 bases for J; bases not matched to a gene: 9. Looked up from germline, CDR1 is WSHSY and CDR2 is SAAADI.

This clone was counted a single time. The chain combines TRBV2 with TRBJ1-5; D is ambiguous. The CDR3 totals 12 residues. Per the germline V gene, CDR1 is SNHLY and CDR2 is FYNNEI. Between the trimmed V and J ends, which lost 2 bases and 7 bases, there was a span of 6 bases. For the CDR3, the DNA is TGTGCCAGCAGTGAAAACAACCAGCCCCAGCATTTT. Encoded protein: CASSENNQPQHF.

This clone was found once. The chain uses TRBV30 and TRBJ2-7; TRBD2 matches 7 bases. V shed 2 bases and J 4 bases; nucleotides not matched to a gene: 8. CDR3 length: 14 amino acids. Germline V gives CDR1 GTSNPN, CDR2 SVGIG (reference sequence). The DNA for the CDR3 is TGTGCCTGGAGTTTGGGGGGGTTAGGGTACGAGCAGTACTTC. The encoded protein is CAWSLGGLGYEQYF.

The genes are TRBV7-3 and TRBJ2-3; 7 bases are a match to TRBD2. In germline, CDR1 is SGHTA, CDR2 FQGTGA. The CDR3 consists of 14 residues. The junction had 3 bases not matched to a gene; V was cut back by 4 bases and J by 2 bases. The CDR3 DNA reads as TGTGCCAGCAGCTCTAGCGGCCCCACAGATACGCAGTATTTT. This encodes CASSSSGPTDTQYF.

V is TRBV15 and J is TRBJ2-3; 9 bases map to TRBD1. V lost 0 bases, J lost 3 bases, and 7 bases stayed unmatched. Germline V lookup: CDR1 LNHNV, CDR2 YYDKDF (reference sequence). This CDR3 contains 17 residues. The CDR3 protein is CATSRERMTGGTDTQYF. For the CDR3, the DNA is TGTGCCACCAGCAGAGAGAGGATGACAGGGGGAACAGATACGCAGTATTTT.

This chain connects TRBV28 to TRBJ2-6; D is unclear. The CDR3 is 13 residues long. Trimming removed 5 bases at V and 0 bases at J, with 2 bases between. Germline CDR1 and CDR2: MDHEN and SYDVKM. The CDR3 nucleotides read TGTGCCAGCAGTCTCTCTGGGGCCAACGTCCTGACTTTC. This translates into CASSLSGANVLTF. Looking up the rest from reference TRBV28 and TRBJ2-6 gives the full variable domain: DVKVTQSSRYLVKRTGEKVFLECVQDMDHENMFWYRQDPGLGLRLIYFSYDVKMKEKGDIPEGYSVSREKKERFSLILESASTNQTSMYLCASSLSGANVLTFGAGSRLTVL.

The chain is built from TRBV7-3 and TRBJ2-3; D is unclear. The germline V and J ends were trimmed by 7 bases and 5 bases, with 10 bases remaining between them. Germline lookup yields CDR1 SGHTA and CDR2 FQGTGA. The CDR3 is 12 amino acids. The CDR3 DNA follows: TGTGCCAGCACCGAACCCGGAGATACGCAGTATTTT. Its protein is CASTEPGDTQYF. Complete variable domain (other parts from reference TRBV7-3 and TRBJ2-3): GAGVSQTPSNKVTEKGKYVELRCDPISGHTALYWYRQSLGQGPEFLIYFQGTGAADDSGLPNDRFFAVRPEGSVSTLKIQRTERGDSAVYLCASTEPGDTQYFGPGTRLTVL.

J is TRBJ1-2 and V is TRBV29-1, with D perhaps TRBD1 (6 bases). Trimming took off 6 bases at V and 1 base at J, with 12 bases between the two ends. The CDR3 totals 13 residues. Germline CDR1 and CDR2: SQVTM and ANQGSEA. CDR3 in amino acids: CSVTEQGNYGYTF. The CDR3 coding sequence is TGCAGCGTCACTGAACAGGGTAACTATGGCTACACCTTC.

V usage is TRBV3-1 (or the pseudogene TRBV3-2) and J usage is TRBJ1-1, with TRBD1 as a possible D gene (6 bases). The V end lost 1 base, the J end lost 3 bases, and 15 bases lay between the germline ends. Germline assignment: CDR1 LGHDT and CDR2 YNNKEL (reference sequence). The CDR3 spans 16 residues. CDR3 coding DNA: TGTGCCAGCAGCCAAGGCCTTATTGGACAGCACACTGAAGCTTTCTTT. Translated, it gives CASSQGLIGQHTEAFF.

V and J are TRBV7-2 and TRBJ2-7; the D gene is possibly TRBD1 (5 bases). CDR1 SGHTA and CDR2 FQGNSA come from the germline V gene. The V end was cut by 4 bases, the J end by 2 bases, with 15 bases between. The CDR3 contains 15 residues. The CDR3 coding sequence is TGTGCCAGCAGCTCCAGGGCCTTAAGTACCTACGAGCAGTACTTC. Translating gives CASSSRALSTYEQYF.

This sequence joins TRBV30 and TRBJ1-2; maybe TRBD1 (5 bases). The CDR3 totals 11 residues. Germline CDR1 GTSNPN, CDR2 SVGIG (reference sequence). CDR3 nucleotide sequence: TGTGCGAAAGGCAGGGTCGATGGCTACACCTTC. Its protein is CAKGRVDGYTF.

The chain joins TRBV19 to TRBJ2-3; perhaps TRBD2 as D (6 bases). The CDR3 has 13 amino acids. V lost 7 bases and J lost 2, with 10 bases in between. Per the germline V gene, CDR1 is LNHDA and CDR2 is SQIVND (reference sequence). CDR3 sequence (DNA): TGTGCCAGTACGGAGCGGGTCACAGATACGCAGTATTTT. This sequence encodes CASTERVTDTQYF.

The chain is built from TRBV10-1 and TRBJ2-5; TRBD1 might be the D (5 bases). This CDR3 has 12 residues. The V end lost 7 bases, the J end lost 4 bases, and 10 bases lay between the germline ends. CDR1 and CDR2 from the germline V gene are WNHNN and SYGVQD (reference sequence). The DNA of the CDR3 is TGCGCCAGCATAGGGGCAGCAGAGACCCAGTACTTC. Its translation is CASIGAAETQYF.

CDR3 sequence (DNA): TGTGCCAGTAGTGGGGGGAGTCAGCCCCAGCATTTT. Translating it yields CASSGGSQPQHF. V usage is TRBV19 and J usage is TRBJ1-5, with TRBD1 as a possible D gene (5 bases). CDR1 is LNHDA, CDR2 SQIVND, per germline (reference sequence). V shed 5 bases and J shed 6 bases, with 8 bases lying between them. There are 12 residues in the CDR3.